Reported below is one TCR beta chain. Its antigen is unknown. This entry is derived from a study of CD8 T cells in Susac syndrome. Notes on the study in general: Only a relatively small number of individuals were included in the TCR sequencing and HLA analysis.

Germline V gene data show CDR1 as SGHDN and CDR2 as FVKESK. V lost 1 base and J 7 bases, leaving 8 bases between the germline ends. The CDR3 runs 13 residues. Roughly 0.45 to 1 ug RNA was reverse transcribed with random hexamers. Coverage of TCR beta CDR3 amplification by immunoSEQ multiplex PCR extended to 54 Vbeta and 13 Jbeta. Using its own MiXCR run on the immunoSEQ multiplex PCR reads, TCRdb lists one record per CDR3 protein. The sample comprises approximately 110,000 distinct CDR3 sequences, just under 95% of which are singletons, and under 0.095% rests with the top ten. The sequenced target, TCR beta, came from blood CD8+ and CD4+ T cells. The TEMRA cells underwent FACS enrichment, while the CD8+ and CD4+ T cells underwent negative isolation.

V and J are TRBV14 and TRBJ1-5; D not certain. This receptor was obtained from a human donor in good health. Sequenced input: CD4+ T cells from PBMCs. This CDR3 reads CASSQVVGQPQHF. The CDR3 coding sequence is TGTGCCAGCAGCCAAGTGGTGGGACAGCCCCAGCATTTT.